The clone carrying this T cell receptor (beta chain) is a singleton in its sample. No antigen is known for it. This sample is part of a study of cytomegalovirus exposure and HLA in healthy donors. Study results and limitations: The only immune exposure information that was available was CMV serostatus. TCR beta chains numbering 150 to 200 were designated cytomegalovirus-associated. Data from an earlier analysis indicated that most TCR beta V segments were productive either about 90% or about 30% of the time.

The PCR employed 60 Vbeta primers together with 13 Jbeta primers. Assay used: immunoSEQ multiplex PCR; TCRdb lists only in-frame clones, some missing. The top ten clones hold less than 4% of a sample with about 190,000 clones, 74% of them seen once. The sequenced sample consisted of PBMCs. The sequence derives from a woman aged 30 to 39 in good health and CMV-seropositive.

CDR3 in DNA: TGTGCCTCATCCCGGGGGGGAAGAAATCAGCCCCAGCATTTT. It encodes CASSRGGRNQPQHF. The chain couples TRBV28 to TRBJ1-5, with D maybe TRBD1 (5 bases). This CDR3 has 14 residues. Germline assignment: CDR1 MDHEN and CDR2 SYDVKM. Trimming left V 11 bases short and J 4 bases short, with 18 bases between.